These T cell receptor beta chains were read from a single sample in a study of T-cell reconstitution after alpha-beta-depleted transplantation in children. TCRdb reprocessed the PCR reads via MiXCR and lists one record per CDR3 protein. The data show around 670,000 distinct CDR3 sequences, around 13% seen once. The input for sequencing was PBMCs, taken before TCRalphabeta/CD19-depleted stem cell transplant. Receptors originate from a girl aged 2-10 years with congenital amegakaryocytic thrombocytopenia, due to receive a stem cell transplant. CDR3s leave out the opening cysteine and the closing phenylalanine or tryptophan. Only some rows state a clone size, as once, few, many or a class for expanded clones.

TRBJ2-7 TRBV27 . ASRSLGTALEQY
TRBJ1-6 TRBV15 few ATSRRRDSPLH
TRBJ2-5 TRBV7-8 . ASSLIQRERKETQY
TRBJ2-3 TRBV20-1 many SARVASGMPDTQY
TRBJ1-4 TRBV7-6 many ASSLRGEKLF
TRBJ1-1 TRBV12-3/TRBV12-4 . ASSSETGGRTEAF
TRBJ1-4 TRBV10-3 many AISESRGSNEKLF
TRBJ2-7 TRBV6-2/TRBV6-3 . ASNPWDGTIYEQY
TRBJ1-5 TRBV7-8 . ASSGPGTGGPRNQPQH
TRBJ2-7 TRBV13 few ASSLTGPLVGEQY
TRBJ2-1 TRBV14 . ASSQNLGDEQF
TRBJ2-5 TRBV7-9 . ASSYLARKETQY
TRBJ1-2 TRBV12-3/TRBV12-4 many ASSDNYGYT
TRBJ2-1 TRBV5-1 many ASSLERLSYNEQF
TRBJ1-2 TRBV20-1 many SASERVVGYT
TRBJ2-7 TRBV19 . ASSEGVAGVSEQY
TRBJ2-3 TRBV20-1 few SASTRDRVTDTQY
TRBJ2-3 TRBV27 many ASSFLNTDTQY
TRBJ1-4 TRBV15 few ATSGGGWEKLF
TRBJ2-7 TRBV5-1 few ASSLGGGTSYEQY
TRBJ2-1 TRBV12-3/TRBV12-4 few ASSPHPGTNPYNEQF
TRBJ2-1 TRBV12-3/TRBV12-4 many ASSLGLAGAGEQF
TRBJ1-5 TRBV24-1 . ATSDFIISNQPQH
TRBJ2-7 TRBV30 few AWSGPYVKPYEQY
TRBJ2-1 TRBV5-5 few ASSFRLAGPYNEQF
TRBJ2-1 TRBV20-1 many SARGGRMRVNEQF